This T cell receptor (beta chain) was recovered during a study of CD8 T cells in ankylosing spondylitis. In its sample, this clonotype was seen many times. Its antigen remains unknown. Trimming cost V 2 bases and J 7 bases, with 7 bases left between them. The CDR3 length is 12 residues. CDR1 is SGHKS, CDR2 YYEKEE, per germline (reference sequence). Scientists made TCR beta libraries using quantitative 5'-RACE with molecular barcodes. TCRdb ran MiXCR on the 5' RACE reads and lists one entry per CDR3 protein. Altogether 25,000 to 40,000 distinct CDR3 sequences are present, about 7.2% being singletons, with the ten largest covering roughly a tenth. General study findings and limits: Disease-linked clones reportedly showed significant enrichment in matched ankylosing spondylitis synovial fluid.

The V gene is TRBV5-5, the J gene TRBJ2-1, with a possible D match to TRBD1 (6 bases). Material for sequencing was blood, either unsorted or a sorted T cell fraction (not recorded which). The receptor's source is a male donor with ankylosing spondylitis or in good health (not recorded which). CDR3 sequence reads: CASSFQGNEQFF. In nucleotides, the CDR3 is TGTGCCAGCAGCTTTCAGGGGAATGAGCAGTTCTTC.